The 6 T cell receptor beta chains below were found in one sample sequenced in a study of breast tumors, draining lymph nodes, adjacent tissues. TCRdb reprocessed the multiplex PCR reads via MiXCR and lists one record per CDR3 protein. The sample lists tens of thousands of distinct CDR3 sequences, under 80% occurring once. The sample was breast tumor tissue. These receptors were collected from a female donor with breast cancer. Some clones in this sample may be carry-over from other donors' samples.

CDR3 sequence reads: CASGGSGANVLTF. CDR3 nucleotide sequence: TGTGCCAGCGGGGGGTCCGGGGCCAACGTCCTGACTTTC. V is TRBV2 and J is TRBJ2-6, with D possibly matching TRBD2 (6 bases). Trimming shortened V by 8 bases and J by 4 bases, and 9 bases separated the two germline ends. Per the germline V gene, CDR1 is SNHLY and CDR2 is FYNNEI. The CDR3 is made up of 13 amino acids.

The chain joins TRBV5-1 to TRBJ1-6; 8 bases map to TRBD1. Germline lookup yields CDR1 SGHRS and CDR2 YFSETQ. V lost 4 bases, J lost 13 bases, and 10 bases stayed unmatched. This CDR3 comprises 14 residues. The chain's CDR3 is CASSTGQGGSPLHF. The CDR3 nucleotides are TGCGCCAGCAGCACCGGACAGGGCGGATCCCCCCTCCACTTT.

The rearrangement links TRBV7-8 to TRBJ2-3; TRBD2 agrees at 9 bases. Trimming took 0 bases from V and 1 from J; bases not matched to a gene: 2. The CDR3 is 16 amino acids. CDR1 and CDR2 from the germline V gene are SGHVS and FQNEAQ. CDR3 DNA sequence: TGTGCCAGCAGCTTAGCACTAGCGGGTCGCACAGATACGCAGTATTTT. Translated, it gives CASSLALAGRTDTQYF.

The CDR3 here is CSASKSGTSRGYTF. The CDR3 coding sequence is TGCAGTGCTAGTAAGTCGGGGACGTCGCGTGGCTACACCTTC. The chain carries TRBV20-1 and TRBJ1-2; TRBD1 might be the D (5 bases). Trimming stripped 3 bases from V and 7 bases from J, with 18 bases between. There are 14 residues in the CDR3. Germline-derived CDR1 and CDR2 are DFQATT and SNEGSKA (reference sequence).

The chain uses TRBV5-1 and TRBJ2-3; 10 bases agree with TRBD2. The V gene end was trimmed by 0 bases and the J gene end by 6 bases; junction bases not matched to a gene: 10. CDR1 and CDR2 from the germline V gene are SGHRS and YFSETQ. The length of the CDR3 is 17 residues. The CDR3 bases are TGCGCCAGCAGCTTGGCCCTAGCGGGGGTTGGGACTGATACGCAGTATTTT. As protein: CASSLALAGVGTDTQYF.

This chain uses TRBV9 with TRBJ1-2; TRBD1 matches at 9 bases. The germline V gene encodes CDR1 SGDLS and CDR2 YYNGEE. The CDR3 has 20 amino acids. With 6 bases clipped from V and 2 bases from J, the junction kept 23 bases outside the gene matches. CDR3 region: CASTPPRGQGSRWENYGYTF. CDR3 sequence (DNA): TGTGCCAGCACTCCTCCGAGGGGACAGGGAAGCCGTTGGGAGAACTATGGCTACACCTTC.